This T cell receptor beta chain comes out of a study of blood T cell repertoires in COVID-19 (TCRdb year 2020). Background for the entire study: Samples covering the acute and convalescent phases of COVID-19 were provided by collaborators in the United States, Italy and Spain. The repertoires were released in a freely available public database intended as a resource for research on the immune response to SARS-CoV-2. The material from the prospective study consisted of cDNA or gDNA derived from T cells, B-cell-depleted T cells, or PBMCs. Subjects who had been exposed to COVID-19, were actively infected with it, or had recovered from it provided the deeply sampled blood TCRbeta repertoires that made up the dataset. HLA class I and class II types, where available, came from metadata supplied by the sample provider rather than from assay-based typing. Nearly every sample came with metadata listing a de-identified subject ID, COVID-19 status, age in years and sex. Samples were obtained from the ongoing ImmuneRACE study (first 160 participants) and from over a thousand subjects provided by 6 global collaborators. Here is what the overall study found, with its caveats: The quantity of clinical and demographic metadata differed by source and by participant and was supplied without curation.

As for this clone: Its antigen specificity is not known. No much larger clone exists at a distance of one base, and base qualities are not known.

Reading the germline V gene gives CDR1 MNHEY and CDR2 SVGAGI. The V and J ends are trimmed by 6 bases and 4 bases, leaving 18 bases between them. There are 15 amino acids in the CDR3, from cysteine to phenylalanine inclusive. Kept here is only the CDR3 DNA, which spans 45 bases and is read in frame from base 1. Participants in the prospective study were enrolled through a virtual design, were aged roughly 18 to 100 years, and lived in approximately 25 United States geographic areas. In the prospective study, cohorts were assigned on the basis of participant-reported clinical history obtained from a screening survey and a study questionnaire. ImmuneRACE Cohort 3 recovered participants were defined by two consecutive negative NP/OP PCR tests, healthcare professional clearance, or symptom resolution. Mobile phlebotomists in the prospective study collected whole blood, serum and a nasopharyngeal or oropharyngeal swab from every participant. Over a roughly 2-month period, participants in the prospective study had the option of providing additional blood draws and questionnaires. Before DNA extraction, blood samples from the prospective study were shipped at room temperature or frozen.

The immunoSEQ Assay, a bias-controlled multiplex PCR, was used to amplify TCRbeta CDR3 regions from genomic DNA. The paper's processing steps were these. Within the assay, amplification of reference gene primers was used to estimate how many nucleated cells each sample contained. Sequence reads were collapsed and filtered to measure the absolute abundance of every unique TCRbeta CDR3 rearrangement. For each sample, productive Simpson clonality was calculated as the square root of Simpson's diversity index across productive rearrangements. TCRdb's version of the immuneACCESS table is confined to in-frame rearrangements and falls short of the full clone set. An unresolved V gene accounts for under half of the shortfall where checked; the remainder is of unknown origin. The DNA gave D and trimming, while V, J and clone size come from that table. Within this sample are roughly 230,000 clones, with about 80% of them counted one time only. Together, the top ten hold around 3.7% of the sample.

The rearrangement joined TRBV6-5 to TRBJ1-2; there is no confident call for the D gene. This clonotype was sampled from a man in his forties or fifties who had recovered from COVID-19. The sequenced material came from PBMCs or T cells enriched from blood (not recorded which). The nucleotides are TGTGCCAGCAGCACCGGGTCCTCCCTCTCCTATGGCTACACCTTC. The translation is CASSTGSSLSYGYTF.